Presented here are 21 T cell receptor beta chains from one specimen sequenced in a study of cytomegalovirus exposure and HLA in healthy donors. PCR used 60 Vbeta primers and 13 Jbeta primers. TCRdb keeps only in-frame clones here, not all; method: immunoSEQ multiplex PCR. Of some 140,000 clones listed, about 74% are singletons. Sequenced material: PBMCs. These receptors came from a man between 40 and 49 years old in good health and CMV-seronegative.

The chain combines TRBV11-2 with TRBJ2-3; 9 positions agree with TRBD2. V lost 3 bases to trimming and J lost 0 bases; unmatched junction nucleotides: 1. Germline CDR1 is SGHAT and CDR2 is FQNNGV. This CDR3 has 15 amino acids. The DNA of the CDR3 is TGTGCCAGCAGCTTCACTAGCGGGAGCACAGATACGCAGTATTTT. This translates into CASSFTSGSTDTQYF.

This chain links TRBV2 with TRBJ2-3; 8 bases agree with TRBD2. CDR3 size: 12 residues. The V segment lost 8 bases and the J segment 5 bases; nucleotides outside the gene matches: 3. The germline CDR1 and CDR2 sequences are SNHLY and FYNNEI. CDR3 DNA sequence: TGTGCCAGCGTGCTAGCGGGAGATACGCAGTATTTT. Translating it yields CASVLAGDTQYF.

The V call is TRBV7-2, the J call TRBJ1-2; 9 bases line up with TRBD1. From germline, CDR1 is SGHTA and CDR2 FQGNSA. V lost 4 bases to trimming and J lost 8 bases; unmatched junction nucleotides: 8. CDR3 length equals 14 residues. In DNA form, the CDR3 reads TGTGCCAGCAGCTCAGGACAGGGGTCTAACGGCTACACCTTC. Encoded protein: CASSSGQGSNGYTF.

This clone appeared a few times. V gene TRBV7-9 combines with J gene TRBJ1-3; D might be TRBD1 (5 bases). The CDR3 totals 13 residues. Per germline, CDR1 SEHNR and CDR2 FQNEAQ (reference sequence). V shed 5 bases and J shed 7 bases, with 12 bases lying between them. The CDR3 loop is CASSPRGTNTIYF. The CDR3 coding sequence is TGTGCCAGCAGCCCAAGGGGCACCAACACCATATATTTT.

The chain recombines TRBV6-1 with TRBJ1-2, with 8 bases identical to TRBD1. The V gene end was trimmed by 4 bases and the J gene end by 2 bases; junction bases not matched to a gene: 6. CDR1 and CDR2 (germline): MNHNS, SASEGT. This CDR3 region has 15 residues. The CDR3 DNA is TGTGCCAGCAGTGCCCAGGGGGCAGGGAACTATGGCTACACCTTC. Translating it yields CASSAQGAGNYGYTF.

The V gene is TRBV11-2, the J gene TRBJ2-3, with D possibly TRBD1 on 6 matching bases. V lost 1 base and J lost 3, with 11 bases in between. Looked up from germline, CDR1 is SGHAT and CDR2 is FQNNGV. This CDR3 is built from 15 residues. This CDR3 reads CASSLVGGGTDTQYF. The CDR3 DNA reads TGTGCCAGCAGCTTAGTAGGGGGTGGGACAGATACGCAGTATTTT.

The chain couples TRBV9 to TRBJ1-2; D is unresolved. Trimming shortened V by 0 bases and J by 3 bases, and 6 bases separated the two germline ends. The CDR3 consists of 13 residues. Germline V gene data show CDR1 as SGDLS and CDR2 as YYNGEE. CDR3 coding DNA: TGTGCCAGCAGCGTAGGGGGAGACTATGGCTACACCTTC. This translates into CASSVGGDYGYTF. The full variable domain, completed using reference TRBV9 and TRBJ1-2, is DSGVTQTPKHLITATGQRVTLRCSPRSGDLSVYWYQQSLDQGLQFLIQYYNGEERAKGNILERFSAQQFPDLHSELNLSSLELGDSALYFCASSVGGDYGYTFGSGTRLTVV.

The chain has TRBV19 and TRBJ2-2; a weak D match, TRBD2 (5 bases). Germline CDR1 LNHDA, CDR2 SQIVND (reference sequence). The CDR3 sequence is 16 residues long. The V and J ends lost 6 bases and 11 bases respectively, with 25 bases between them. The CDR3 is CASSPEGSVARLELFF. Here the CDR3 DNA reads TGTGCCAGTAGCCCGGAAGGGAGCGTGGCTCGGCTCGAGCTGTTTTTT. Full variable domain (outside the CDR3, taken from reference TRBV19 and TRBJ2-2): DGGITQSPKYLFRKEGQNVTLSCEQNLNHDAMYWYRQDPGQGLRLIYYSQIVNDFQKGDIAEGYSVSREKKESFPLTVTSAQKNPTAFYLCASSPEGSVARLELFFGEGSRLTVL.

CDR3 amino acids: CASSQTGTSFAETQYF. The CDR3 DNA sequence: TGTGCCAGCAGCCAGACCGGGACTAGCTTTGCAGAGACCCAGTACTTC. V gene TRBV28 combines with J gene TRBJ2-5; 9 bases align to TRBD2. V gave up 6 bases and J gave up 4 bases; unmatched junction bases: 12. The germline gives CDR1 MDHEN, CDR2 SYDVKM. The CDR3 length is 16 residues.

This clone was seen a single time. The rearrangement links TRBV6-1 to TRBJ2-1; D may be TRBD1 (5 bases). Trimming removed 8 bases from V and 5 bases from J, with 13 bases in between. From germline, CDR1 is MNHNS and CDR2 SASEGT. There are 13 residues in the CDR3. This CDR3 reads CASGADLNNEQFF. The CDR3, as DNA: TGTGCCAGCGGGGCGGATCTGAACAATGAGCAGTTCTTC.

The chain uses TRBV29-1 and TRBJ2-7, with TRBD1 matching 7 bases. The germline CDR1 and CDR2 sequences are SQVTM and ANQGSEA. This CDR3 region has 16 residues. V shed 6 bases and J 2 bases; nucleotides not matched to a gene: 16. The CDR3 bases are TGCAGCGTGGGGATGAATCGGGACAGAAGAACCTACGAGCAGTACTTC. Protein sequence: CSVGMNRDRRTYEQYF.

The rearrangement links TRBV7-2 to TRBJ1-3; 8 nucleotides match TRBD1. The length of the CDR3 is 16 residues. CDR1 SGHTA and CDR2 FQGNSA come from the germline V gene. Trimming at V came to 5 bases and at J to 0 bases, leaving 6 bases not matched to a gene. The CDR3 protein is CASSAQGAASGNTIYF. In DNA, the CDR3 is TGTGCCAGCAGCGCGCAGGGGGCCGCCTCTGGAAACACCATATATTTT.

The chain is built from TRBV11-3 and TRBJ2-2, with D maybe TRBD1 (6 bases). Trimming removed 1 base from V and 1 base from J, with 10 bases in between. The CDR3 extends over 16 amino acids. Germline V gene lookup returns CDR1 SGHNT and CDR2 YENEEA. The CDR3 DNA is TGTGCCAGCAGCTTAGGACCGACAGGGAACACCGGGGAGCTGTTTTTT. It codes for CASSLGPTGNTGELFF. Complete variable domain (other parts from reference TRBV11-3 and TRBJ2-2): EAGVVQSPRYKIIEKKQPVAFWCNPISGHNTLYWYLQNLGQGPELLIRYENEEAVDDSQLPKDRFSAERLKGVDSTLKIQPAELGDSAVYLCASSLGPTGNTGELFFGEGSRLTVL.

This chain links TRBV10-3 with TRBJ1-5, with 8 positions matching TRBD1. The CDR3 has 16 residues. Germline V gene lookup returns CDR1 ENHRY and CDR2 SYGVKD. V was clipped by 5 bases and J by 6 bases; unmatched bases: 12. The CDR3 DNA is TGTGCCATCAGTCAACAAAACGGACAGGGAGGTCAGCCCCAGCATTTT. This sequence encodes CAISQQNGQGGQPQHF.

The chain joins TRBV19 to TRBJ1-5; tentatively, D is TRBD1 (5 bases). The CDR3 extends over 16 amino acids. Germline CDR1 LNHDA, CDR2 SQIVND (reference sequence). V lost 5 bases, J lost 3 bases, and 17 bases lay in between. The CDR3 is CASSPSRDYSNQPQHF. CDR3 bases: TGTGCCAGTAGTCCGAGCAGGGATTATTCCAATCAGCCCCAGCATTTT.

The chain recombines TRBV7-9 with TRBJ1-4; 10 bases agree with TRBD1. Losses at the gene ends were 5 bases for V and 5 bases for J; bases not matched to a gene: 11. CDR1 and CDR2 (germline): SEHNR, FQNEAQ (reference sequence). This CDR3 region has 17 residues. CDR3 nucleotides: TGTGCCAGCAGCCCCTGGGACAGGGGCGGACTGAATGAAAAACTGTTTTTT. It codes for CASSPWDRGGLNEKLFF. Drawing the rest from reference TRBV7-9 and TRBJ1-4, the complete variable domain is DTGVSQNPRHKITKRGQNVTFRCDPISEHNRLYWYRQTLGQGPEFLTYFQNEAQLEKSRLLSDRFSAERPKGSFSTLEIQRTEQGDSAMYLCASSPWDRGGLNEKLFFGSGTQLSVL.

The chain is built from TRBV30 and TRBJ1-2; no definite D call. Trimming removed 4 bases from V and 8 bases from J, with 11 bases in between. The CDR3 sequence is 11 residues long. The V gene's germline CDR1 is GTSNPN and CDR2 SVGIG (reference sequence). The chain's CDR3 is CAWNPTGGYTF. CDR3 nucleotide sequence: TGTGCCTGGAATCCTACCGGGGGCTACACCTTC.

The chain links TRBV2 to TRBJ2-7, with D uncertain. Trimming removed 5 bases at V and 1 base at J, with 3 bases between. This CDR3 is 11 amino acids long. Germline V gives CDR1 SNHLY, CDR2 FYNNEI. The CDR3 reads CASSPSYEQYF. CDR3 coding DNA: TGTGCCAGCAGTCCGTCCTACGAGCAGTACTTC.

CDR3 coding DNA: TGTGCCAGCATCAAGGAGAGGGGAGCGATGCGGGATTACTTC. This gives the protein CASIKERGAMRDYF. The genes are TRBV5-8 and TRBJ2-5; D perhaps matches TRBD2 (6 bases). In germline, CDR1 is SGHTS, CDR2 YDEGEE. CDR3 length: 14 residues. The V end was cut by 6 bases, the J end by 14 bases, with 26 bases between. The entire variable domain, with the rest obtained from reference TRBV5-8 and TRBJ2-5, is as follows: EAGVTQSPTHLIKTRGQQATLRCSPISGHTSVYWYQQALGLGLQFLLWYDEGEERNRGNFPPRFSGRQFPNYSSELNVNALELEDSALYLCASIKERGAMRDYFGPGTRLLVL.

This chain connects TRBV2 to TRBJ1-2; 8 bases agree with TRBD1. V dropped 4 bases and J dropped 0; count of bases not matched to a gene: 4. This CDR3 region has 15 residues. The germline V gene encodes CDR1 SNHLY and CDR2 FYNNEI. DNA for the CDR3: TGTGCCAGCAGTGGGCAGGGGGCGCCTAACTATGGCTACACCTTC. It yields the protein CASSGQGAPNYGYTF.

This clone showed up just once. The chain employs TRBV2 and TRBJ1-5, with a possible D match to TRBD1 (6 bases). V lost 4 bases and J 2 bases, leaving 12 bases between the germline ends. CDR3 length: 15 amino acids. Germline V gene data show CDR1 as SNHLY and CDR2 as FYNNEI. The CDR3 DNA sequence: TGTGCCAGCAGTGGGACAGCGTACGGCAATCAGCCCCAGCATTTT. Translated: CASSGTAYGNQPQHF.